This TCR beta chain is drawn from a study of identical twins. TCRdb called the 5' RACE reads again in MiXCR, with one record for every CDR3 protein. The sample lists 1,800,000 or so distinct CDR3 sequences, about 30% occurring once. This clonotype was detected ten times or more. V gave up 4 bases and J gave up 4 bases, with 13 bases separating them. The CDR3 runs 14 residues. Germline lookup yields CDR1 SGHRS and CDR2 YFSETQ. V is TRBV5-1 and J is TRBJ2-3; no definite D call. Sequencing input: cord blood. The TCR sequence derives from a newborn girl in good health. The CDR3 loop is CASSVLGKADTQYF. For the CDR3, the DNA is TGCGCCAGCAGCGTTTTGGGGAAAGCAGATACGCAGTATTTT.